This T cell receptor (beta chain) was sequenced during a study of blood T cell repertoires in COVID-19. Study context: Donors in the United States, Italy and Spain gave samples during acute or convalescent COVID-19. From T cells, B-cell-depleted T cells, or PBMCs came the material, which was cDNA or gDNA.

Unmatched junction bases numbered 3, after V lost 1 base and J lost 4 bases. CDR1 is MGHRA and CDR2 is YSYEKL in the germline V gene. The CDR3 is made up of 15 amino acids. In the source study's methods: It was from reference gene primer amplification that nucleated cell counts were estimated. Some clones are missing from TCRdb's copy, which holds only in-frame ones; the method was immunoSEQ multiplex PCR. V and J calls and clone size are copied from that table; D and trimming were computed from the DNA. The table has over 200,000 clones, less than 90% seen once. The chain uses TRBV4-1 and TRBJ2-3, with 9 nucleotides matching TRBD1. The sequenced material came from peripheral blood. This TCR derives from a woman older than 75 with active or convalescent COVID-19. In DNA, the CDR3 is TGCGCCAGCAGCCAAGGGGACAGGGTGGCAGATACGCAGTATTTT. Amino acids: CASSQGDRVADTQYF.